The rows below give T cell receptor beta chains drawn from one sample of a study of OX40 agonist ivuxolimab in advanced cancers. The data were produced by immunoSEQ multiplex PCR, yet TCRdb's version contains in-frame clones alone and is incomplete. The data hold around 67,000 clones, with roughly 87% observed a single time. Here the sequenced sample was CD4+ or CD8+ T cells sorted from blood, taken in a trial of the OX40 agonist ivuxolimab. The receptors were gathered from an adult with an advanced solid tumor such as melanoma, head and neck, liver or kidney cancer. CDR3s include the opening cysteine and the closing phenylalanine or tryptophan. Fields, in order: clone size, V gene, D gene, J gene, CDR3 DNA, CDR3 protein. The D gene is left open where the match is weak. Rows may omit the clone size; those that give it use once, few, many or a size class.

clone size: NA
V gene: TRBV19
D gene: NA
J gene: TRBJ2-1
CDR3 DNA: TGTGCCAGTAGTATAGGTGGGGCCGTCACCTACAATGAGCAGTTCTTC
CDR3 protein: CASSIGGAVTYNEQFF

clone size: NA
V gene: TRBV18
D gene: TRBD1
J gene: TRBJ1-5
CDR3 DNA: TGTGCCAGCTCGTCGGACAGGGGAAATCAGCCCCAGCATTTT
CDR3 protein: CASSSDRGNQPQHF

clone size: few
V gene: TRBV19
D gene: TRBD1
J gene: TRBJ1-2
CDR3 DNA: TGTGCCAGTAGTTTCGGACAGGGTGATGGCTACACCTTC
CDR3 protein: CASSFGQGDGYTF

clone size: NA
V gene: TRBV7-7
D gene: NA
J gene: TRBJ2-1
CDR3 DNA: TGTGCTAGCAGCTTAGTACTATACAATGAGCAGTTCTTC
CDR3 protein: CASSLVLYNEQFF

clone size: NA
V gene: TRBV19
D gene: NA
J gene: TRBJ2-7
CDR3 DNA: TGTGCCAGTACCTCGGCGGGTTACGAGCAGTACTTC
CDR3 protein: CASTSAGYEQYF

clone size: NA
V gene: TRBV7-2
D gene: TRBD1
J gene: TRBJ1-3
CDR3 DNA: TGTGCCAGCAGCTTAACAGGGGTCATGAGTCCTAGGGGAAACACCATATATTTT
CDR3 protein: CASSLTGVMSPRGNTIYF

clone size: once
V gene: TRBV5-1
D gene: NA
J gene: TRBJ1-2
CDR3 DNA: TGCGCCAGCAGCTTGGGACAGTTACCTCCCGGCTACACCTTC
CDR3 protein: CASSLGQLPPGYTF

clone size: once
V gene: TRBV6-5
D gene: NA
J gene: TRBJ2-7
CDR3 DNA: TGTGCCAGCAGTTCCCAGGGGTTCGGCTACGAGCAGTACTTC
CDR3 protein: CASSSQGFGYEQYF

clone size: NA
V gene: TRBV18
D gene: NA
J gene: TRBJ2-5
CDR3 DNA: TGTGCCAGCTCACCATTGACCCCAAGGGACCAAGAGACCCAGTACTTC
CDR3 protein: CASSPLTPRDQETQYF

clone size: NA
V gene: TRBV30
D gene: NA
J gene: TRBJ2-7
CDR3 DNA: TGTGCCTGCCCGGGACCGAACTCCTACGAGCAGTACTTC
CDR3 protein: CACPGPNSYEQYF

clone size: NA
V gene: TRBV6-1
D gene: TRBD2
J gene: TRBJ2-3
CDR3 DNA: TGTGCCAGCAGGTTTCAGGGAGGGTCAGATACGCAGTATTTT
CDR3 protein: CASRFQGGSDTQYF

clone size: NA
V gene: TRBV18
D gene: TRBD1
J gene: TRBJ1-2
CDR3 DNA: TGTGCCAGCTCATCAGGGACAGGGGAGGACTATGGCTACACCTTC
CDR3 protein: CASSSGTGEDYGYTF

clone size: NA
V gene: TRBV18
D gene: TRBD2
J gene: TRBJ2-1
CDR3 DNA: TGTGCCAGCTCACCCGGCCTCGCGGGAGGAAGCAATGAGCAGTTCTTC
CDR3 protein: CASSPGLAGGSNEQFF

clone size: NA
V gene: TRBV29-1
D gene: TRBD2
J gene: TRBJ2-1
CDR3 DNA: TGCAGCGTTGGGGGGGCAGGGACTAGCGGCTCCTACAATGAGCAGTTCTTC
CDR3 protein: CSVGGAGTSGSYNEQFF

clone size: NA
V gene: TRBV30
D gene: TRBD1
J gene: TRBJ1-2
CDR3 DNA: TGTGCCTGGAAGATACAAGGGGGCCCCTATGGCTACACCTTC
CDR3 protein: CAWKIQGGPYGYTF

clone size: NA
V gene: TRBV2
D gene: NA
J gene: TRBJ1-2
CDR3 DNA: TGTGCCACCTATTGGGGCAGGGGAAGGAGCTACACCTTC
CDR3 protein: CATYWGRGRSYTF

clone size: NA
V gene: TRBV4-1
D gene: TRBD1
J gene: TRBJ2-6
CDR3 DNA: TGCGCCAGCAGCCAAGGACAGGGGGCGGTTGGGGCCAACGTCCTGACTTTC
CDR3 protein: CASSQGQGAVGANVLTF